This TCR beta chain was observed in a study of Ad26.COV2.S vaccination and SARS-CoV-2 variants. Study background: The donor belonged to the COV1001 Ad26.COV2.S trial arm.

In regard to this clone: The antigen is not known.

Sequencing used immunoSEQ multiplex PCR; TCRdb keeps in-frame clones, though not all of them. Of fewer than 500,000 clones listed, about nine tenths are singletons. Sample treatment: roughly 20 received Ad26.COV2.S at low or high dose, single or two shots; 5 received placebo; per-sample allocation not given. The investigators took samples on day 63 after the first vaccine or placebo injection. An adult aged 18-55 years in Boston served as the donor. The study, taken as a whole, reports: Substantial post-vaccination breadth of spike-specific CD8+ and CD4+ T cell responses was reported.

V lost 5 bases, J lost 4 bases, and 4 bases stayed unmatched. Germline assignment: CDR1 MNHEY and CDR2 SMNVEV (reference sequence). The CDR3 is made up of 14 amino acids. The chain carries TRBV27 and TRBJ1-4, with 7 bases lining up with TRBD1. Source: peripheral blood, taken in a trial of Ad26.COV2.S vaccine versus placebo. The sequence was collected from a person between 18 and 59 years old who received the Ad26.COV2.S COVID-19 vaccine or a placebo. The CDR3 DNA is TGTGCCAGCAGTCCGGGACAGATTAATGAAAAACTGTTTTTT. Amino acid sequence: CASSPGQINEKLFF.